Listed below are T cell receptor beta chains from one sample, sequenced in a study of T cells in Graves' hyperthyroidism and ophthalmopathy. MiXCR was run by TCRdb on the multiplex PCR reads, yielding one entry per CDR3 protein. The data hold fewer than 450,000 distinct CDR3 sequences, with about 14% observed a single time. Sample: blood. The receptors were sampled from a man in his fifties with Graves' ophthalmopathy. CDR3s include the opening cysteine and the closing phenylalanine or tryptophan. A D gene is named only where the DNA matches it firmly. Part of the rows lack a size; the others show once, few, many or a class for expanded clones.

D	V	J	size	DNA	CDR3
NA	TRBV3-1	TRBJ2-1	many	TGTGCCAGCAGCCGTAAACCAAGAGGGCGGTTCGTTTCCTACAATGAGCAGTTCTTC	CASSRKPRGRFVSYNEQFF
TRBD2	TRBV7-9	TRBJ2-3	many	TGTGCCAGCAGCTTTAGGAGGCGGGAGGTCCGCACAGATACGCAGTATTTT	CASSFRRREVRTDTQYF
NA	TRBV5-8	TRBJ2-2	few	TGTGCCAGCAGCCAGACCAACAGAGGCACCGGGGAGCTGTTTTTT	CASSQTNRGTGELFF
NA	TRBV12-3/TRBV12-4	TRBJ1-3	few	TGTGCCAGCAGTTCACCAGGGGAGAGTGGAAACACCATATATTTT	CASSSPGESGNTIYF
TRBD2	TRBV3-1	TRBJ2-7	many	TGTGCCAGCAGTAAAGCGGGATCTGGGAACGAGCAGTACTTC	CASSKAGSGNEQYF
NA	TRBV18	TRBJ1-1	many	TGTGCCAGCTCACAGGGGGTGATAGCTGAAGCTTTCTTT	CASSQGVIAEAFF
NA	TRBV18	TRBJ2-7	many	TGTGCCAGCTCACTGTCCGGGGCCTCCTACGAGCAGTACTTC	CASSLSGASYEQYF
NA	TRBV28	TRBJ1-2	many	TGTGCCAGCAGCTTCCCTGATGGCTACACCTTC	CASSFPDGYTF
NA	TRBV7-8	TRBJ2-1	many	TGTGCCAGCAGCTTAGCGGGCCAGGGAGGCAATGAGCAGTTCTTC	CASSLAGQGGNEQFF
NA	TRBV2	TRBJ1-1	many	TGTGCCAGCCGGATAACAGTAGCCACTGAAGCTTTCTTT	CASRITVATEAFF
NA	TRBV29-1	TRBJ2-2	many	TGCAGCGTCGATAGCGGCGCGGGGAACACCGGGGAGCTGTTTTTT	CSVDSGAGNTGELFF
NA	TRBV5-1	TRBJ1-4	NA	TGCGCCAGCAGCCCGGCCCCATCCGGGACAACTAATGAAAAACTGTTTTTT	CASSPAPSGTTNEKLFF
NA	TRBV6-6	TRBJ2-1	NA	TGTGCCAGCAGTTACGATTATTACAATGAGCAGTTCTTC	CASSYDYYNEQFF
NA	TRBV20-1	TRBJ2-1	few	TGCAGTGCCACAAGTGACATCGACAATGAGCAGTTCTTC	CSATSDIDNEQFF
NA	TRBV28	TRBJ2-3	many	TGTGCCAGCAGTTTGGAACTAGCGCAGTATTTT	CASSLELAQYF
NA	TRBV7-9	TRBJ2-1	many	TGTGCCAGCAGCACCATTCCCTCTGCTGAGCAGTTCTTC	CASSTIPSAEQFF
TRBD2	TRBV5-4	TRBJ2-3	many	TGTGCCAGCAGCTCCTGGACTAGCGGTATCAGGAATACGCAGTATTTT	CASSSWTSGIRNTQYF
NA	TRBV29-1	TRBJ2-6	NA	TGCAGCGTTGGCTCAGGGGCTGGGGCCAACGTCCTGACTTTC	CSVGSGAGANVLTF
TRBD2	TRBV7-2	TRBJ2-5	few	TGTGCCAGCAGCTTAGTTGGGACCCGGGGGGGAGAGACCCAGTACTTC	CASSLVGTRGGETQYF
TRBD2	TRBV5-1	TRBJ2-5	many	TGCGCCAGCACGGGAACAGCGGGAGGGCCCGAGACCCAGTACTTC	CASTGTAGGPETQYF
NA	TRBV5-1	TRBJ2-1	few	TGCGCCAGCAGCCCGGATGTCAATGAGCAGTTCTTC	CASSPDVNEQFF
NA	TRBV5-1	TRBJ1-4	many	TGCGCCAGCAGTGTGCGGCGGCCTAATGAAAAACTGTTTTTT	CASSVRRPNEKLFF
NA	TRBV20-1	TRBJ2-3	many	TGCAGTGCTAGAGAGGGAGTTCCAGATACGCAGTATTTT	CSAREGVPDTQYF
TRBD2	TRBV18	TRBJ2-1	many	TGTGCCAGCTCACCACCCAGCGGGGATTCCTACAATGAGCAGTTCTTC	CASSPPSGDSYNEQFF
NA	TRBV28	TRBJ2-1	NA	TGTGCCAGCAGTATTGGCAAGAGATACAATGAGCAGTTCTTC	CASSIGKRYNEQFF
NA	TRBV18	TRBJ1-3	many	TGTGCCAGCTCACGGGGTCAGGGGAACTCTGGAAACACCATATATTTT	CASSRGQGNSGNTIYF
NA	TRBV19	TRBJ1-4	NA	TGTGCCAGTACTGGACCAGGGGAAAAACTGTTTTTT	CASTGPGEKLFF
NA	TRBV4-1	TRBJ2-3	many	TGCGCCAGCAGCCCCCCCCGCGGATCTAGCACAGATACGCAGTATTTT	CASSPPRGSSTDTQYF
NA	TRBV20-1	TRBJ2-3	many	TGCAGTGCTAGAGAGTACTCCAAGAGCACAGATACGCAGTATTTT	CSAREYSKSTDTQYF
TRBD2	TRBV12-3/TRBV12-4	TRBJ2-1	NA	TGTGCCGTCGGGGCTAGCGGGAAGAATGAGCAGTTCTTC	CAVGASGKNEQFF
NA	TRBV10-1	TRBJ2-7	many	TGCGCCAGCAGTGAAACCGGGAGATCCGAGCAGTACTTC	CASSETGRSEQYF
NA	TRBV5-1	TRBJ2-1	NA	TGCGCCAGCAGCGTACCAGGGGATCATCGAAATGAGCAGTTCTTC	CASSVPGDHRNEQFF
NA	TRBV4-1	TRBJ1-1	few	TGCGCCAGCAGCCAAGAGGCAGGGTACACTGAAGCTTTCTTT	CASSQEAGYTEAFF
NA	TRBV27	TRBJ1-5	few	TGTGCCAGCAGTTTATGGGGGGAGGGTCAGCCCCAGCATTTT	CASSLWGEGQPQHF
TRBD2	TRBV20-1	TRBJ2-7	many	TGCAGTGCCCATTATCCTAGCGGGAGTCGCTACGAGCAGTACTTC	CSAHYPSGSRYEQYF
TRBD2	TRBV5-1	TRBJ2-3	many	TGCGCCAGCAGCCTGGGGACTAGCGGGAGGATGGGCACAGATACGCAGTATTTT	CASSLGTSGRMGTDTQYF
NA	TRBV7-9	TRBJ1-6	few	TGTGCCAGCAGCCGAGACAGCACAAACCTTCTTGGCAATTCACCCCTCCACTTT	CASSRDSTNLLGNSPLHF
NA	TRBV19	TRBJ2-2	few	TGTGCCAGTACTAACCCCCACTGGGGCAGGGGCGAAGAGAACACCGGGGAGCTGTTTTTT	CASTNPHWGRGEENTGELFF
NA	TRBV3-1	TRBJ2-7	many	TGTGCCAGCAGCGCGCACTGGGGGGTCGGGAAAGGGATCTCCTACGAGCAGTACTTC	CASSAHWGVGKGISYEQYF
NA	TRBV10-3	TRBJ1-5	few	TGTGCCATCAGTGAGTCGGCGGGTCAGCCCCAGCATTTT	CAISESAGQPQHF
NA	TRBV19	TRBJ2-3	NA	TGTGCCAGTAGTACAACAGGGTCCCGCACAGATACGCAGTATTTT	CASSTTGSRTDTQYF
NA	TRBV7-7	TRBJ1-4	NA	TGTGCTAGCAGCTTAATAGTTTCCAAGGGTGAAAAACTGTTTTTT	CASSLIVSKGEKLFF
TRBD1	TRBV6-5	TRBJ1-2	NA	TGTGCCAGCAGTTATTCGACAGGGGTTAATGGCTACACCTTC	CASSYSTGVNGYTF
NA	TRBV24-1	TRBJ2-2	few	TGTGCCACCAGTGACAGGACCCCCGGGGAGCTGTTTTTT	CATSDRTPGELFF
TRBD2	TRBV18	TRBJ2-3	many	TGTGCCAGCTCACCGCGTGCTAGCGGAGATACGCAGTATTTT	CASSPRASGDTQYF
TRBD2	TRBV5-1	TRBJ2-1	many	TGCGCCAGCAGCTTTCCCTCGCGGAGCGGGAGAGGAACCTACAATGAGCAGTTCTTC	CASSFPSRSGRGTYNEQFF
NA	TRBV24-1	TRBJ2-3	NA	TGTGCCACCAGTGATTATCAAGATACGCAGTATTTT	CATSDYQDTQYF
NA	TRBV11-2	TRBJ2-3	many	TGTGCCAGCAGCTTAGATCGGACCACAGATACGCAGTATTTT	CASSLDRTTDTQYF
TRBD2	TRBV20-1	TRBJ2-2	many	TGCAGTGCAACAGCGGGAGGAGCGACCGGGGAGCTGTTTTTT	CSATAGGATGELFF
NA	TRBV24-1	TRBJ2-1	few	TGTGCCACCAGTGATCCGACTCGTCCCCTCTACAATGAGCAGTTCTTC	CATSDPTRPLYNEQFF
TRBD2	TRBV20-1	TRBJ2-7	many	TGCAGTGCTAGTGGCGGGAGCTGGAAGGGCGAGCAGTACTTC	CSASGGSWKGEQYF
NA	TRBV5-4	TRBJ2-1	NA	TGTGCCAGCAGCCTGACCGTGACTAATGAGCAGTTCTTC	CASSLTVTNEQFF
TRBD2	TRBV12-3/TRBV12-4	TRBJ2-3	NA	TGTGCCAGCAGTCCGCGGGAGGGGAGCACAGATACGCAGTATTTT	CASSPREGSTDTQYF
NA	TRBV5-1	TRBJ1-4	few	TGCGCCAGCAGCTGGACGGTTCCGACTAATGAAAAACTGTTTTTT	CASSWTVPTNEKLFF
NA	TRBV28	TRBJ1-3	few	TGTGCCAGCAGGGGGGTGGAAAACACCATATATTTT	CASRGVENTIYF